Sequencing of this TCR beta chain was carried out in a study of blood T cell repertoires in COVID-19. The method was immunoSEQ multiplex PCR; TCRdb's version includes in-frame clones alone and lacks a portion of them. The table records about 12,000 clones, 70% to 90% of them present only once. The CDR3 spans 12 residues. The germline gives CDR1 ENHRY, CDR2 SYGVKD. V was cut by 4 bases and J by 8 bases, with 9 bases left in between. V gene TRBV10-3 combines with J gene TRBJ2-1; a weak D match, TRBD1 (5 bases). Sample: peripheral blood. This receptor was identified in a woman in her fifties or sixties with active COVID-19. The CDR3 DNA reads as TGTGCCATCAGTGTAGGGGTAGATGAGCAGTTCTTC. Amino acids: CAISVGVDEQFF.